This T cell receptor (beta chain) was profiled in a study of blood T cell repertoires in COVID-19. Study as a whole: The samples span acute and convalescent COVID-19 from the United States, Italy and Spain.

Germline loops: CDR1 SGHTS, CDR2 YDEGEE. The germline V and J ends were trimmed by 2 bases and 3 bases, with 8 bases remaining between them. The CDR3 spans 13 residues. Original processing methods: Reference gene primer amplification in the assay estimated nucleated cell counts. Profiling relied on immunoSEQ multiplex PCR, and the TCRdb table lists in-frame clones only, not all of them. V and J calls and clone size come straight from that table; D and trimming were deduced from the DNA. The profile shows 150,000 to 200,000 clones, under 90% of them singletons. The TCR sequence derives from a man aged 45-65 years who had recovered from COVID-19. The sequencing sample was made of PBMCs or T cells enriched from blood (not recorded which). The rearrangement joins TRBV5-8 to TRBJ1-2, with a weak D call TRBD1 (6 bases). The CDR3 region is CASSFTGYYGYTF. In DNA, the CDR3 is TGTGCCAGCAGCTTCACAGGGTACTATGGCTACACCTTC.